These 17 T cell receptor beta chains share one sample of origin, sequenced in a study of T cell repertoires in aging, cancer and after chemotherapy (dated by TCRdb to the late 2010s). Genomic DNA extracted from peripheral blood, rather than sorted cells or RNA, was used as the source for amplification of TCR beta rearrangements. Sequencing instrument: Illumina MiSeq. Multiplex touch-down PCR with a mixed TRB-A/B primer pool was used to amplify rearranged TRB sequences covering the V, D and J segments. Using fastp trimming at Q25 and MiXCR clonotype assembly, TCRdb reanalyzed the public sequencing data and kept in-frame beta chains. All rows with the same CDR3 protein become a single entry with the most common DNA and genes. This sample comprises 5,000 or so distinct CDR3 sequences, approximately 29% of them detected only once. Jointly, the top ten make up 5.8% of the sample. Material for sequencing was blood. The receptor set was obtained from a human donor in good health.

This clonotype was seen only a few times. The rearrangement uses TRBV27 and TRBJ2-3, with 10 bases aligning to TRBD2. The CDR3 length is 16 residues. V trimming: 1 base; J trimming: 2 bases; junction bases outside the gene matches: 3. Germline CDR1 is MNHEY and CDR2 is SMNVEV (reference sequence). CDR3 region: CASSLYSGGTTDTQYF. CDR3 bases: TGTGCCAGCAGTTTATATAGCGGGGGGACCACAGATACGCAGTATTTT.

By proportion, this clonotype is medium-sized. The J gene is TRBJ2-7, the V gene TRBV19, with 11 bases that match TRBD1. Looked up from germline, CDR1 is LNHDA and CDR2 is SQIVND (reference sequence). V lost 3 bases, J lost 5 bases, and 3 bases stayed unmatched. This CDR3 comprises 14 residues. CDR3 bases: TGTGCCAGTAGTATCTGGACAGGGGGCCACGAGCAGTACTTC. Protein sequence: CASSIWTGGHEQYF.

As for this clonotype: A junction boundary mismatches the germline segment, possibly from a read error. This chain links TRBV7-6 with TRBJ2-7, with D possibly called TRBD1 or TRBD2 (5 bases each). CDR1 and CDR2 from the germline V gene are SGHVS and FNYEAQ. CDR3 length equals 13 residues. CDR3 sequence reads: CASSSGPNYKQYF. In DNA, the CDR3 is TGTGCCAGCAGCTCGGGACCCAACTACAAGCAGTACTTC.

J is TRBJ1-5 and V is TRBV11-1; 9 positions agree with TRBD1. The length of the CDR3 is 15 residues. J gave up 3 bases and V 7 bases, and 7 bases lay outside the gene matches. Germline V lookup: CDR1 SGHAT, CDR2 FQDESV (reference sequence). Here the CDR3 reads CASTTGGKVNQPQHF. The CDR3, as DNA: TGTGCCAGCACTACAGGGGGCAAGGTCAATCAGCCCCAGCATTTT.

The rearrangement uses TRBV18 and TRBJ1-5, with 8 bases aligning to TRBD1. The CDR3 covers 15 residues. Trimming cost V 1 base and J 6 bases; bases outside gene matches: 5. Germline CDR1 is KGHSH and CDR2 is LQKENI. The CDR3 here is CASSPLDRGSQPQHF. The CDR3 region has the DNA TGTGCCAGCTCACCACTCGACAGGGGAAGTCAGCCCCAGCATTTT.

A few counts support this clonotype. The chain links TRBV15 to TRBJ1-5; no definite D call. This CDR3 is 13 amino acids long. V was shortened by 7 bases and J by 2 bases, with 9 bases between the two germline ends. Germline assignment: CDR1 LNHNV and CDR2 YYDKDF (reference sequence). CDR3 sequence: CATTGEGNQPQHF. In DNA form, the CDR3 reads TGTGCCACCACCGGGGAGGGCAATCAGCCCCAGCATTTT. The complete variable domain, with remaining parts taken from reference TRBV15 and TRBJ1-5, reads DAMVIQNPRYQVTQFGKPVTLSCSQTLNHNVMYWYQQKSSQAPKLLFHYYDKDFNNEADTPDNFQSRRPNTSFCFLDIRSPGLGDTAMYLCATTGEGNQPQHFGDGTRLSIL.

There are a few counts of this clonotype. At one end, the junction sequence differs from germline, possibly due to a read error. The chain uses TRBV5-3 and TRBJ2-5; D is ambiguous. TRBV5-3 qualifies as an ORF whose function is uncertain. The length of the CDR3 is 12 residues. This CDR3 reads CASSDLQETQYF. The CDR3 DNA follows: TGCGCCAGCAGTGATCTACAAGAGACCCAGTACTTC.

This clonotype showed up just a few times. The chain couples TRBV5-6 to TRBJ1-2; 10 positions match TRBD1. V trimming: 1 base; J trimming: 14 bases; junction bases outside the gene matches: 11. The length of the CDR3 is 14 residues. Per germline, CDR1 SGHDT and CDR2 YYEEEE. The CDR3 region is CASSLFVTGGAGTF. CDR3 coding DNA: TGTGCCAGCAGCTTGTTTGTGACAGGGGGCGCGGGGACCTTC.

By share, this clonotype ranks as medium-sized. The chain carries TRBV19 and TRBJ2-1; a possible D gene is TRBD2 (5 bases). CDR3 length equals 15 residues. The ends were cut back, 1 base at V and 6 bases at J, with 13 bases in the middle. Germline V gene data show CDR1 as LNHDA and CDR2 as SQIVND (reference sequence). CDR3 coding DNA: TGTGCCAGTAGTATAGTTGGACGGGAACTCAATGAGCAGTTCTTC. It is translated as CASSIVGRELNEQFF.

This clonotype is classed as large (0.1 to 1%). This sequence joins TRBV29-1 and TRBJ1-2, with D maybe TRBD1 (5 bases). CDR3 length: 12 residues. V was shortened by 6 bases and J by 9 bases, with 17 bases between the two germline ends. Germline CDR1 is SQVTM and CDR2 is ANQGSEA. The CDR3 DNA reads as TGCAGCGTCGCGATTCCCGGGACGCGCTACACCTTC. Protein: CSVAIPGTRYTF.

This clonotype occurred a few times. This CDR3 reads CASSLEQGSNYGYTF. The CDR3 DNA reads TGTGCCAGCAGCTTAGAACAGGGGTCTAACTATGGCTACACCTTC. The rearrangement joins TRBV5-4 to TRBJ1-2; 7 bases agree with TRBD1. There are 15 residues in the CDR3. Per germline, CDR1 SGHNT and CDR2 YYREEE (reference sequence). J lost 0 bases, V lost 2 bases, and 4 bases had no gene match.

This clonotype was counted only a few times. The chain links TRBV7-9 to TRBJ2-7; D perhaps matches TRBD1 (5 bases). Germline loops: CDR1 SEHNR, CDR2 FQNEAQ (reference sequence). CDR3 length: 12 amino acids. The V gene lost 5 bases and the J gene lost 12 bases, with 17 bases spanning the gap. The CDR3 sequence: CASSLLDINPYF. CDR3 bases: TGTGCCAGCAGCCTTCTGGACATAAATCCGTACTTC.

This clonotype was observed a few times. V usage is TRBV12-3 or TRBV12-4 and J usage is TRBJ1-2; no clear D gene. The CDR3 totals 11 residues. V dropped 5 bases and J dropped 6 bases, with 7 bases sitting between them. The DNA for the CDR3 is TGTGCCAGCAGTAGCTGGAATGGCTACACCTTC. Encoded protein: CASSSWNGYTF.

The genes are TRBV19 and TRBJ1-4, with 9 positions matching TRBD1. Losses at the gene ends were 2 bases for V and 7 bases for J; bases not matched to a gene: 5. Germline values: CDR1 LNHDA, CDR2 SQIVND (reference sequence). The CDR3 spans 15 residues. The DNA of the CDR3 is TGTGCCAGTAGTATATCTGGGACAGGGTTTGAAAAACTGTTTTTT. Protein: CASSISGTGFEKLFF.

This clonotype was seen only a few times. The chain uses TRBV6-2 or TRBV6-3 and TRBJ2-2; D gene ambiguous. V was pared by 3 bases and J by 2 bases, with 7 bases between. The V gene's germline CDR1 is MNHEY and CDR2 SVGEGT. The CDR3 contains 14 residues. The CDR3 region is CASSYQDNTGELFF. DNA of the CDR3: TGTGCCAGCAGTTATCAGGACAACACCGGGGAGCTGTTTTTT.

The sample holds a few counts of this clonotype. The rearrangement uses TRBV27 and TRBJ2-5; no definite D call. The germline V gene encodes CDR1 MNHEY and CDR2 SMNVEV (reference sequence). V shed 5 bases and J shed 5 bases, with 9 bases lying between them. The CDR3 is 12 amino acids. As DNA, the CDR3 is TGTGCCAGCAGTCAAACGCGGGAGACCCAGTACTTC. This gives the protein CASSQTRETQYF.

For this clonotype: The junction differs from germline at one of its ends, possibly a read error. The chain uses TRBV6-5 and TRBJ2-1, with a tentative D call TRBD2 (6 bases). The CDR3 loop spans 15 amino acids. Germline V gives CDR1 MNHEY, CDR2 SVGAGI. CDR3 nucleotide sequence: TGCGCCAGCAGTGAAGGATCAGCGGGCTACAATGAGCAGTTCTTC. Translation gives CASSEGSAGYNEQFF.